The 6 T cell receptor beta chains presented below share a single source sample, sequenced in a study of T cell repertoires in cytomegalovirus infection. These TCRs' antigens remain unknown. TCRdb analysed the reads with MiXCR anew, one entry per CDR3 protein. Of 57,000 or so distinct CDR3 sequences listed, 33% were seen once; the top ten hold roughly 70%. Sequencing was performed on PBMCs, sequenced either directly or after in vitro stimulation (not recorded which). The receptors come from a human donor in good health (CMV status not recorded). Some clones in this sample may be carry-over from other donors' samples.

The chain couples TRBV7-2 to TRBJ1-1; D is undetermined. Germline lookup yields CDR1 SGHTA and CDR2 FQGNSA. The CDR3 has 15 residues. The germline V and J ends were trimmed by 6 bases and 4 bases, with 18 bases remaining between them. CDR3 sequence reads: CASSPSLSFGTEAFF. The CDR3 nucleotides read TGTGCCAGCAGTCCGTCACTGAGTTTCGGCACTGAAGCTTTCTTT.

The CDR3 sequence is CASSLVDWRTRDEQYF. CDR3 bases: TGTGCCAGCAGCTTAGTTGACTGGCGGACTAGGGACGAGCAGTACTTC. This rearrangement joins TRBV11-2 to TRBJ2-7, with 7 bases lining up with TRBD2. CDR3 length: 16 residues. Per the germline V gene, CDR1 is SGHAT and CDR2 is FQNNGV. The V segment lost 1 base and the J segment 5 bases; nucleotides outside the gene matches: 11.

This chain links TRBV29-1 with TRBJ1-1; no reliable D call. This CDR3 is built from 14 residues. The V end was cut by 3 bases, the J end by 0 bases, with 11 bases between. Germline values: CDR1 SQVTM, CDR2 ANQGSEA. The CDR3 sequence: CSVEGRLMNTEAFF. The CDR3 DNA is TGCAGCGTTGAGGGCAGACTAATGAACACTGAAGCTTTCTTT.

The table lists this clonotype with many counts. This chain joins TRBV7-7 and TRBJ2-1; D possibly corresponds to TRBD1 (8 bases). The CDR3 covers 15 residues. Germline CDR1 SSHAT, CDR2 FNYEAQ (reference sequence). V was shortened by 5 bases and J by 8 bases, with 19 bases between the two germline ends. CDR3 bases: TGTGCCAGCAGCGAGGCGGGAGACAGGGGCGATGAGCAGTTCTTC. Its translation: CASSEAGDRGDEQFF. Together with reference TRBV7-7 and TRBJ2-1, the CDR3 gives the full variable domain: GAGVSQSPRYKVTKRGQDVTLRCDPISSHATLYWYQQALGQGPEFLTYFNYEAQPDKSGLPSDRFSAERPEGSISTLTIQRTEQRDSAMYRCASSEAGDRGDEQFFGPGTRLTVL.

This chain uses TRBV4-1 with TRBJ1-1; D is possibly TRBD1 (5 bases). CDR1 is MGHRA and CDR2 is YSYEKL in the germline V gene. Trimming took off 2 bases at V and 0 bases at J, with 10 bases between the two ends. The CDR3 totals 15 residues. The CDR3 region has the DNA TGCGCCAGCAGCCAAAGAGACAGTATGAACACTGAAGCTTTCTTT. It specifies CASSQRDSMNTEAFF.

V usage is TRBV6-6 and J usage is TRBJ2-1; D is unclear. Looked up from germline, CDR1 is MNHNY and CDR2 is SVGAGI (reference sequence). Trimming took off 8 bases at V and 4 bases at J, with 9 bases between the two ends. The CDR3 has 12 amino acids. In DNA form, the CDR3 reads TGTGCCAGCGTGCCAGAGTACAATGAGCAGTTCTTC. Translation: CASVPEYNEQFF.